These 17 T cell receptor beta chains share one sample of origin, sequenced in a study of regulatory T cells in long-lasting Graves disease. The time point: persistent/refractory GD, antithyroid drugs over 5 years with positive TRAb. With RNA extracted from PBMCs as input, the TCR library was made. Library construction for TCR beta used iRepertoire HTBI primers and Arm-PCR of CDR3 regions. TCRdb reanalysed the multiplex PCR reads using MiXCR and keeps one entry per CDR3 protein. The sample consists of almost 350,000 distinct CDR3 sequences, around 19% of them appearing once. Source: peripheral blood mononuclear cells (PBMCs), taken when the disease was refractory, from a patient treated with antithyroid drugs. The receptors stem from a female donor with Graves disease.

The J gene is TRBJ1-2, the V gene TRBV4-1, with D uncertain. Trimming cost V 4 bases and J 8 bases, with 11 bases left between them. Germline V gene data show CDR1 as MGHRA and CDR2 as YSYEKL. This CDR3 is built from 12 residues. CDR3 region: CASSPPLGGYTF. CDR3 in DNA: TGCGCCAGCAGCCCCCCACTGGGCGGCTACACCTTC.

The chain joins TRBV4-3 to TRBJ1-6; TRBD1 might be the D (6 bases). V was cut by 2 bases and J by 11 bases, with 19 bases left in between. The CDR3 covers 16 residues. The germline V gene has CDR1 LGHNA and CDR2 YSLEER. For the CDR3, the DNA is TGCGCCAGCAGCCAAAAAGGGGGGCGGGGCGGTCCACCCCTCCACTTT. Its protein is CASSQKGGRGGPPLHF.

This clonotype was detected many times. CDR3 coding DNA: TGTGCCAGCAGCTTAGAAGGCGAGGGCGGAGCTTTCTTT. This translates into CASSLEGEGGAFF. The chain employs TRBV11-1 and TRBJ1-1; D remains ambiguous. V was shortened by 1 base and J by 10 bases, with 13 bases between the two germline ends. CDR1 SGHAT and CDR2 FQDESV come from the germline V gene (reference sequence). There are 13 residues in the CDR3.

This clonotype showed up many times. The chain recombines TRBV7-2 with TRBJ2-2; no firm D call. This CDR3 contains 12 residues. From germline, CDR1 is SGHTA and CDR2 FQGNSA. Trimming stripped 2 bases from V and 6 bases from J, with 4 bases between. Here the CDR3 DNA reads TGTGCCAGCAGCTTATACTCCGGGGAGCTGTTTTTT. Its translation is CASSLYSGELFF. The variable domain in full, completed from reference TRBV7-2 and TRBJ2-2, reads GAGVSQSPSNKVTEKGKDVELRCDPISGHTALYWYRQSLGQGLEFLIYFQGNSAPDKSGLPSDRFSAERTGGSVSTLTIQRTQQEDSAVYLCASSLYSGELFFGEGSRLTVL.

The J gene is TRBJ1-2, the V gene TRBV20-1; possible D gene TRBD1, 6 bases. This CDR3 contains 12 residues. Trimming shortened V by 6 bases and J by 4 bases, and 12 bases separated the two germline ends. Looked up from germline, CDR1 is DFQATT and CDR2 is SNEGSKA (reference sequence). The CDR3: CSAVSTGYGYTF. As DNA, the CDR3 is TGCAGTGCGGTTTCGACAGGCTATGGCTACACCTTC.

In its sample, this clonotype was seen a few times. This chain connects TRBV9 to TRBJ2-5; the D gene is possibly TRBD1 (5 bases). The CDR3 loop spans 15 amino acids. In germline, CDR1 is SGDLS, CDR2 YYNGEE. Deletions cut 0 bases from V and 5 bases from J, with 14 bases between. CDR3 sequence reads: CASSVVSGLGETQYF. CDR3 nucleotides: TGTGCCAGCAGCGTAGTTTCAGGGCTAGGGGAGACCCAGTACTTC.

This clonotype has a count of ten or more. V usage is TRBV30 and J usage is TRBJ1-1; D is undetermined. Trimming took off 0 bases at V and 8 bases at J, with 7 bases between the two ends. Germline-derived CDR1 and CDR2 are GTSNPN and SVGIG (reference sequence). The CDR3 totals 11 residues. The CDR3 sequence: CAWSVGLEAFF. The CDR3 nucleotides are TGTGCCTGGAGTGTAGGACTGGAAGCTTTCTTT.

This clonotype was counted at least ten times. The V call is TRBV3-1, the J call TRBJ1-4; D is unclear. The germline gives CDR1 LGHDT, CDR2 YNNKEL (reference sequence). The CDR3 is 13 amino acids. Trimming cost V 5 bases and J 4 bases, with 8 bases left between them. The CDR3 spells CASSTRNNEKLFF. Written as DNA, the CDR3 is TGTGCCAGCAGCACACGCAATAATGAAAAACTGTTTTTT.

This clonotype was seen ten or more times. This chain uses TRBV11-2 with TRBJ2-7; 9 bases agree with TRBD1. Germline loops: CDR1 SGHAT, CDR2 FQNNGV. The CDR3 runs 16 residues. V shed 1 base and J 5 bases; nucleotides not matched to a gene: 9. This CDR3 reads CASSLGDRVVDDEQYF. CDR3 coding DNA: TGTGCCAGCAGCTTAGGGGACAGGGTAGTTGACGACGAGCAGTACTTC.

There are a few counts of this clonotype. The CDR3 DNA reads as TGTGCCAGCAGCCAAACCACCACCGGGGAGCTGTTTTTT. Translating it yields CASSQTTTGELFF. The chain joins TRBV7-9 to TRBJ2-2; D gene uncertain. The V gene's germline CDR1 is SEHNR and CDR2 FQNEAQ (reference sequence). V shed 5 bases and J shed 4 bases, with 8 bases lying between them. This CDR3 contains 13 residues.

This clonotype was observed at least ten times. This chain uses TRBV7-8 with TRBJ1-1; D gene unclear. V was clipped by 2 bases and J by 1 base, with 11 bases between them. Germline CDR1 is SGHVS and CDR2 is FQNEAQ. The CDR3 extends over 15 amino acids. The CDR3 region has the DNA TGTGCCAGCAGCTTAATCGGGCCGGCGAACACTGAAGCTTTCTTT. Translated, it gives CASSLIGPANTEAFF.

This clonotype was seen repeatedly, ten times or more. This sequence joins TRBV2 and TRBJ2-5; no clear D gene. The germline CDR1 and CDR2 sequences are SNHLY and FYNNEI. This CDR3 contains 13 residues. The ends were cut back, 5 bases at V and 5 bases at J, with 12 bases in the middle. As DNA, the CDR3 is TGTGCCAGCAGTCCTAATGGGGTTGAGACCCAGTACTTC. The encoded protein is CASSPNGVETQYF. Looking up the rest from reference TRBV2 and TRBJ2-5 gives the full variable domain: EPEVTQTPSHQVTQMGQEVILRCVPISNHLYFYWYRQILGQKVEFLVSFYNNEISEKSEIFDDQFSVERPDGSNFTLKIRSTKLEDSAMYFCASSPNGVETQYFGPGTRLLVL.

Many counts were recorded for this clonotype. The chain uses TRBV3-1 and TRBJ2-5, with D unresolved. Trimming took 6 bases from V and 7 from J, leaving 15 bases between them. Germline-derived CDR1 and CDR2 are LGHDT and YNNKEL (reference sequence). CDR3 length: 13 amino acids. The CDR3 reads CASSADLTGTQYF. CDR3 nucleotides: TGTGCCAGCAGTGCAGACCTGACCGGGACCCAGTACTTC.

This clonotype occurred many times. This chain uses TRBV6-1 with TRBJ2-5; D is uncertain. The CDR3 is 14 amino acids. CDR1 and CDR2 from the germline V gene are MNHNS and SASEGT. V lost 2 bases to trimming and J lost 2 bases, with 9 bases between them. The CDR3 sequence is CASSETAAQETQYF. The CDR3 nucleotides are TGTGCCAGCAGTGAAACGGCGGCTCAAGAGACCCAGTACTTC.

V and J are TRBV6-1 and TRBJ2-7; 8 nucleotides agree with TRBD1. This CDR3 spans 13 amino acids. V was clipped by 5 bases and J by 7 bases; unmatched bases: 7. From germline, CDR1 is MNHNS and CDR2 SASEGT. The DNA of the CDR3 is TGTGCCAGCAGTACCCAGGGGGCGCGGGAGCAGTACTTC. It yields the protein CASSTQGAREQYF.

This clonotype was seen many times. The chain couples TRBV7-2 to TRBJ2-5; no reliable D call. CDR3 length: 13 residues. CDR1 and CDR2 (germline): SGHTA, FQGNSA. Trimming stripped 3 bases from V and 5 bases from J, with 10 bases between. CDR3 sequence: CASSLRPSETQYF. For the CDR3, the DNA is TGTGCCAGCAGCTTGAGACCTAGTGAGACCCAGTACTTC.

The CDR3 DNA reads TGTGCCAGCAGTAACAGGGGGGCGCCCAGTCAGCCCCAGCATTTT. Translated, it gives CASSNRGAPSQPQHF. The rearrangement joins TRBV12-3 or TRBV12-4 to TRBJ1-5, with 8 positions matching TRBD1. This CDR3 spans 15 amino acids. Trimming took 5 bases from V and 6 from J; bases not matched to a gene: 9.